The 30 T cell receptor beta chains in this list originate from one sample, sequenced in a study of T cell responses to AZD1222 COVID-19 vaccine. Data came from immunoSEQ multiplex PCR; TCRdb stores just in-frame clones and leaves some out. The sample carries a few hundred thousand clones, 93% recorded once. The sequencing used peripheral blood, collected on day 0 of AZD1222 vaccination. These receptors all stem from an adult in good health.

This clone came up once. V and J are TRBV18 and TRBJ2-1; 8 bases match TRBD2. V shed 1 base, J shed 6 bases, and the junction held 5 bases outside the gene matches. The germline CDR1 and CDR2 sequences are KGHSH and LQKENI. CDR3 size: 15 residues. The CDR3 DNA reads as TGTGCCAGCTCACCACAAGCGGGAGTACGCAATGAGCAGTTCTTC. It is translated as CASSPQAGVRNEQFF.

This sequence joins TRBV14 and TRBJ1-2; D is undetermined. V was pared by 2 bases and J by 2 bases, with 9 bases between. CDR1 SGHDN and CDR2 FVKESK come from the germline V gene. The CDR3 extends over 14 amino acids. The CDR3 here is CASSQNYANYGYTF. The CDR3 DNA sequence: TGTGCCAGCAGCCAAAATTACGCAAACTATGGCTACACCTTC.

CDR3 nucleotide sequence: TGTGCCAGTAGTACCCTCGGACTAGCGGGAGGGCCGTCAGATACGCAGTATTTT. It translates to CASSTLGLAGGPSDTQYF. This chain connects TRBV19 to TRBJ2-3; TRBD2 aligns across 15 bases. The germline CDR1 and CDR2 sequences are LNHDA and SQIVND (reference sequence). The CDR3 runs 18 residues. Losses at the gene ends were 4 bases for V and 4 bases for J; bases not matched to a gene: 9.

V gene TRBV4-2 combines with J gene TRBJ2-5; perhaps TRBD1 as D (6 bases). With 1 base removed from V and 5 bases from J, the gap between germline ends came to 11 bases. The length of the CDR3 is 14 residues. Germline loops: CDR1 LGHNA, CDR2 YNFKEQ. The CDR3 protein is CASSQGGGQETQYF. DNA of the CDR3: TGTGCCAGCAGCCAAGGAGGGGGTCAGGAGACCCAGTACTTC.

J is TRBJ1-1 and V is TRBV5-4, with D perhaps matching TRBD1 (5 bases). The germline V gene has CDR1 SGHNT and CDR2 YYREEE (reference sequence). This CDR3 is 17 amino acids long. The V end lost 4 bases, the J end lost 0 bases, and 19 bases lay between the germline ends. The CDR3 DNA follows: TGTGCCAGCAGCCCCGGGTCCCAGGGATACTTGAACACTGAAGCTTTCTTT. Translating gives CASSPGSQGYLNTEAFF.

The sample holds one count of this clone. The CDR3 here is CASKSSTEAFF. The CDR3 coding sequence is TGTGCCTCCAAGTCCAGCACTGAAGCTTTCTTT. The rearrangement joins TRBV10-3 to TRBJ1-1; D gene ambiguous. From germline, CDR1 is ENHRY and CDR2 SYGVKD. V was cut by 11 bases and J by 4 bases, with 11 bases left in between. The CDR3 runs 11 residues.

The gene calls are TRBV5-1 and TRBJ1-2; TRBD1 agrees at 7 bases. Germline V gene sequence: CDR1 SGHRS, CDR2 YFSETQ. V was pared by 0 bases and J by 8 bases, with 10 bases of the junction left unmatched. This CDR3 contains 15 residues. The chain's CDR3 is CASSLDGDRVRGYTF. The CDR3 bases are TGCGCCAGCAGCTTGGACGGCGACAGGGTGAGGGGCTACACCTTC.

CDR3 DNA: TGTGCCAGCTCACCCGTTTGGGGAGAGACCCAGTACTTC. This codes for CASSPVWGETQYF. The rearrangement joins TRBV18 to TRBJ2-5; D unclear. V lost 3 bases and J lost 4, with 9 bases in between. CDR3 length: 13 residues. The germline V gene encodes CDR1 KGHSH and CDR2 LQKENI.

The genes are TRBV3-1 (or the pseudogene TRBV3-2) and TRBJ2-1; D call uncertain. The CDR3 is 13 residues long. With 3 bases removed from V and 10 bases from J, the gap between germline ends came to 13 bases. Germline CDR1 LGHDT, CDR2 YNNKEL (reference sequence). CDR3 in DNA: TGTGCCAGCAGCCATAAAAGGCAGGCGGAGCAGTTCTTC. The encoded protein is CASSHKRQAEQFF.

The rearrangement uses TRBV3-1 (or the pseudogene TRBV3-2) and TRBJ1-1; no firm D call. V dropped 3 bases and J dropped 11 bases, with 13 bases sitting between them. Per germline, CDR1 LGHDT and CDR2 YNNKEL (reference sequence). The CDR3 is 12 amino acids. The CDR3 DNA reads as TGTGCCAGCAGCCATGGCCTAGGGTCCGCTTTCTTT. It is translated as CASSHGLGSAFF.

This chain connects TRBV5-6 to TRBJ1-2; D call uncertain. Between the trimmed V and J ends, which lost 4 bases and 6 bases, there was a span of 16 bases. Germline lookup yields CDR1 SGHDT and CDR2 YYEEEE. CDR3 size: 14 residues. CDR3 loop: CASSPPGQLDGYTF. The CDR3 DNA reads TGTGCCAGCAGCCCCCCAGGCCAGCTCGATGGCTACACCTTC. Full variable domain (rest looked up from reference TRBV5-6 and TRBJ1-2): DAGVTQSPTHLIKTRGQQVTLRCSPKSGHDTVSWYQQALGQGPQFIFQYYEEEERQRGNFPDRFSGHQFPNYSSELNVNALLLGDSALYLCASSPPGQLDGYTFGSGTRLTVV.

This chain uses TRBV18 with TRBJ2-5; possibly TRBD1 for D (5 bases). The germline V gene has CDR1 KGHSH and CDR2 LQKENI. Between the trimmed V and J ends, which lost 1 base and 0 bases, there was a span of 15 bases. CDR3 size: 17 residues. The CDR3 reads CASSPQHAGMNQETQYF. The CDR3 DNA reads TGTGCCAGCTCACCACAGCACGCAGGGATGAACCAAGAGACCCAGTACTTC.

The gene calls are TRBV10-3 and TRBJ1-1, with 7 bases aligning to TRBD1. V lost 4 bases, J lost 1 base, and 3 bases stayed unmatched. The CDR3 contains 14 residues. The germline V gene has CDR1 ENHRY and CDR2 SYGVKD. The CDR3 protein is CAISGTGGNTEAFF. The CDR3 coding sequence is TGTGCCATCAGTGGGACAGGAGGGAACACTGAAGCTTTCTTT.

The rearrangement links TRBV7-9 to TRBJ2-3; 7 bases are shared with TRBD2. The CDR3 length is 14 residues. CDR1 is SEHNR and CDR2 is FQNEAQ in the germline V gene (reference sequence). V lost 3 bases, J lost 1 base, and 1 base stayed unmatched. The CDR3 spells CASSFGGGTDTQYF. As DNA, the CDR3 is TGTGCCAGCAGCTTTGGGGGGGGCACAGATACGCAGTATTTT.

This clone was seen once. V is TRBV5-4 and J is TRBJ1-6; the match to TRBD1 covers 7 bases. The germline gives CDR1 SGHNT, CDR2 YYREEE (reference sequence). This CDR3 spans 14 amino acids. Trimming took 1 base from V and 9 from J; bases not matched to a gene: 4. CDR3 residues: CASSLNRGLSPLHF. The CDR3 DNA reads TGTGCCAGCAGCTTGAACAGGGGTCTTTCACCCCTCCACTTT.

The chain uses TRBV29-1 and TRBJ2-7; 7 bases are shared with TRBD1. This CDR3 spans 15 amino acids. The junction had 12 bases not matched to a gene; V was cut back by 4 bases and J by 3 bases. In germline, CDR1 is SQVTM, CDR2 ANQGSEA. The CDR3 protein is CSVAGTENGYYEQYF. The CDR3 DNA is TGCAGCGTTGCGGGGACAGAAAACGGTTACTACGAGCAGTACTTC.

This clone has just a few counts. The chain joins TRBV7-2 to TRBJ1-1; D unclear. V lost 3 bases and J 5 bases, leaving 7 bases between the germline ends. Germline V gene lookup returns CDR1 SGHTA and CDR2 FQGNSA. CDR3 length: 12 amino acids. CDR3 DNA sequence: TGTGCCAGCAGCTTCGATGGGACTGAAGCTTTCTTT. This codes for CASSFDGTEAFF.

The J gene is TRBJ2-5, the V gene TRBV29-1, with D perhaps matching TRBD1 or TRBD2 (6 bases each). The CDR3 is made up of 14 amino acids. Germline lookup yields CDR1 SQVTM and CDR2 ANQGSEA. The ends were cut back, 0 bases at V and 2 bases at J, with 10 bases in the middle. In nucleotides, the CDR3 is TGCAGCGTTGAAGATCGAGGGGGGCAAGAGACCCAGTACTTC. Translation gives CSVEDRGGQETQYF.

The V call is TRBV5-5, the J call TRBJ1-4, with no clear D. This CDR3 region has 13 residues. The ends were cut back, 2 bases at V and 8 bases at J, with 10 bases in the middle. Germline V gene lookup returns CDR1 SGHKS and CDR2 YYEKEE (reference sequence). For the CDR3, the DNA is TGTGCCAGCAGCTTAGTAGGGCCCGAAAAACTGTTTTTT. The encoded protein is CASSLVGPEKLFF.

This sequence joins TRBV9 and TRBJ1-1, with no clear D. The CDR3 spans 14 residues. V was pared by 4 bases and J by 0 bases, with 10 bases between. From germline, CDR1 is SGDLS and CDR2 YYNGEE. The CDR3, as DNA: TGTGCCAGCAGCCCCCGGACGGTGAACACTGAAGCTTTCTTT. Translated, it gives CASSPRTVNTEAFF.

V gene TRBV10-2 combines with J gene TRBJ2-5; D possibly corresponds to TRBD2 (6 bases). With 10 bases removed from V and 5 bases from J, the gap between germline ends came to 17 bases. There are 13 residues in the CDR3. Germline CDR1 WSHSY, CDR2 SAAADI. The CDR3 loop is CATSGGELETQYF. CDR3 DNA: TGCGCCACCTCGGGCGGGGAGTTGGAGACCCAGTACTTC.

V is TRBV7-2 and J is TRBJ2-1; 8 positions match TRBD2. This CDR3 has 14 amino acids. V trimming: 2 bases; J trimming: 7 bases; junction bases outside the gene matches: 4. Looked up from germline, CDR1 is SGHTA and CDR2 is FQGNSA. The CDR3 region is CASSLWTSRNEQFF. The DNA of the CDR3 is TGTGCCAGCAGCTTATGGACTAGCCGGAATGAGCAGTTCTTC.

The chain carries TRBV5-5 and TRBJ2-7; tentative D call: TRBD2 (5 bases). Germline V CDR1 and CDR2: SGHKS, YYEKEE (reference sequence). V was trimmed by 0 bases and J by 2 bases, leaving 18 bases between them. CDR3 length: 17 residues. CDR3 amino acids: CASSLASGLADAYEQYF. CDR3 in DNA: TGTGCCAGCAGCTTGGCTTCCGGGCTAGCTGACGCCTACGAGCAGTACTTC.

V is TRBV27 and J is TRBJ1-5, with D possibly TRBD1 on 5 matching bases. V dropped 6 bases and J dropped 1 base, with 10 bases sitting between them. From germline, CDR1 is MNHEY and CDR2 SMNVEV (reference sequence). The CDR3 spans 14 residues. The CDR3 sequence is CASRGLESNQPQHF. The CDR3 DNA is TGTGCCAGCAGGGGACTCGAGAGCAATCAGCCCCAGCATTTT.

The genes are TRBV6-5 and TRBJ1-1; 7 positions agree with TRBD1. V was clipped by 0 bases and J by 0 bases; unmatched bases: 4. Germline loops: CDR1 MNHEY, CDR2 SVGAGI. The CDR3 contains 16 residues. The CDR3 protein is CASSYSGQSMNTEAFF. The CDR3 DNA reads as TGTGCCAGCAGTTACTCGGGACAGTCAATGAACACTGAAGCTTTCTTT.

The chain is built from TRBV4-2 and TRBJ2-7, with a tentative D call TRBD2 (6 bases). Germline assignment: CDR1 LGHNA and CDR2 YNFKEQ. V gave up 1 base and J gave up 2 bases, with 9 bases separating them. The CDR3 length is 14 residues. As DNA, the CDR3 is TGTGCCAGCAGCCAAGTCTCGGGGGCCTACGAGCAGTACTTC. Protein sequence: CASSQVSGAYEQYF.

This rearrangement joins TRBV10-3 to TRBJ2-2; TRBD1 aligns across 9 bases. The germline V gene has CDR1 ENHRY and CDR2 SYGVKD. V shed 0 bases, J shed 7 bases, and the junction held 3 bases outside the gene matches. The CDR3 loop spans 15 amino acids. CDR3 sequence (DNA): TGTGCCATCAGTGAGTCGGGGACAGGGCTCGGGGAGCTGTTTTTT. This codes for CAISESGTGLGELFF.

The chain couples TRBV27 to TRBJ2-5; D is perhaps TRBD1 (6 bases). V was trimmed by 6 bases and J by 1 base, leaving 12 bases between them. The CDR3 runs 14 residues. Germline V gene sequence: CDR1 MNHEY, CDR2 SMNVEV (reference sequence). The CDR3 nucleotides read TGTGCCAGCAGCAACAGGGTGGCCCAAGAGACCCAGTACTTC. As protein: CASSNRVAQETQYF.

The CDR3: CASSPTAGNQPQHF. CDR3 DNA sequence: TGTGCCAGCAGTCCGACAGCGGGCAATCAGCCCCAGCATTTT. The chain carries TRBV6-5 and TRBJ1-5; D is perhaps TRBD1 (5 bases). This CDR3 is 14 amino acids long. The germline gives CDR1 MNHEY, CDR2 SVGAGI. Trimming shortened V by 5 bases and J by 2 bases, and 10 bases separated the two germline ends.

The rearrangement joins TRBV10-2 to TRBJ2-3; 8 bases agree with TRBD2. CDR1 and CDR2 from the germline V gene are WSHSY and SAAADI. The CDR3 totals 12 residues. The DNA for the CDR3 is TGCTCAGTAGCGGGGAGCACAGATACGCAGTATTTT. This sequence encodes CSVAGSTDTQYF.